Described below is a single T cell receptor beta chain sequence and its context. This receptor's antigen is unknown. No qualities accompany the bases; no much larger clone lies one base away. Non-adjacent lung tissue was taken as far as possible from the malignant lesion, at least 3 cm away, from the same resection. Measured from the cysteine to the phenylalanine, the CDR3 is 13 residues long. This entry keeps only the CDR3 DNA: 39 bases, framed from base 1. The germline V gene yields SQVTM for CDR1 and ANQGSEA for CDR2. Cut back by 5 bases and 5 bases, the V and J ends lie 15 bases apart. The sample belongs to a study of CD4 T cells in lung cancer (dated by TCRdb to the late 2010s). Turning to the overall study: To find responses to candidate mutation-encoded neoepitopes, the study screened blood T cells from NSCLC patients and isolated neoantigen-specific CD4+ T-cell clones and TCRs. A handful of patients undergoing curative-intent resections for stage I-III non-small cell lung cancer provided the tumor and non-adjacent lung tissue. Lung adenocarcinoma or squamous cell carcinoma was present in the resected patients, who were aged 60 to 69 at blood donation and were mostly former smokers. Before blood donation, treatments including platinum chemotherapy had been received by the patients, and nivolumab or pembrolizumab had been received by some of the patients. The frequency of neoantigen-specific clonotypes in tumor resections, non-adjacent lung and cultured T-cell products was tracked by TCRB deep sequencing. Study-wide conclusions, independent of this receptor: Some responses derived from blood might reflect in vitro priming of naive T cells or cross-reactivity instead of memory responses to the cancer.

Library generation was performed with the immunoSEQ multiplex PCR assay. DNA was isolated using Qiagen DNeasy or QIAamp micro DNA kits, and TCRB was sequenced using the Adaptive Biotechnology human TCRB sequencing kit. TCRB libraries were sequenced on an Illumina MiSeq. In the authors' own workflow: TCRB sequence data were analyzed using the kit provider's software, and tumor enrichment of clonotype templates was assessed with Fisher's exact test. The clones in this table, taken by TCRdb from immuneACCESS, are in-frame only. Not every clone is retained; where verified, under half of the shortfall comes from an unresolved V gene, and the cause of the rest is unknown. That table gives V, J and clone size, and the DNA gave D and trimming. The sample contains more than 9,000 clones, over 50% of them found a single time. Jointly, the top ten make up approximately 15% of the sample.

This clonotype originated in a man between 60 and 75 years old with non-small cell lung cancer. This receptor chain uses TRBV29-1 and TRBJ2-5; no confident D gene assignment can be made. The sequencing sample was made of normal lung tissue taken away from the tumor. The CDR3: CSVFRGAHETQYF. The nucleotides read TGCAGCGTTTTCCGAGGAGCGCACGAGACCCAGTACTTC.